One TCR beta chain is described in this entry. Its antigen remains unknown. The limits of the CDR3 on the DNA are not certain, so only TCRdb's listed CDR3 is given. Researchers ran the PCR with 60 Vbeta and 13 Jbeta primers. Sequencing used immunoSEQ multiplex PCR; TCRdb keeps in-frame clones, though not all of them. Of roughly 140,000 clones in the sample, over 70% were seen once. The data derive from a study of cytomegalovirus exposure and HLA in healthy donors. Broader study findings: Researchers left out some V segments, among them TRBV6-2 and TRBV6-3, as indistinguishable. Accurate HLA-A and HLA-B prediction from TCR beta sequences was reported for most subjects.

Germline loops: CDR1 SGDLS, CDR2 YYNGEE. Ends included, the CDR3 has 12 residues. The specimen sequenced was PBMCs. This TCR was recovered from a male donor in good health and CMV-seronegative. The V and J genes are TRBV9 and TRBJ2-3; TRBD2 is the table's D call and was not checked against the DNA. The CDR3 is CASSVAGGTTYF.